Here is one T cell receptor (beta chain) with its context. The target antigen is unknown. These data are taken from a study of vaccination and CD4 T cells after COVID-19. The Oncomine TCR Beta short-read assay was applied to DNA of cultured CD4+ T cells. TCRdb reprocessed the PCR reads via MiXCR and lists one record per CDR3 protein. The sample records fewer than 15,000 distinct CDR3 sequences, 45% to 70% being singletons. V gave up 5 bases and J gave up 5 bases; unmatched junction bases: 14. This CDR3 spans 16 amino acids. The germline gives CDR1 SGHAT, CDR2 FQNNGV. Treatment: approximately 9-day PBMC culture with coronavirus spike peptide pools or control peptides (ViraFEST assay).

J is TRBJ2-5 and V is TRBV11-2; 7 bases line up with TRBD1. Sample: CD4+ T cells from blood, cultured in vitro. This receptor was obtained from a human donor who had recovered from COVID-19. This CDR3 is CASSLGPTTGIETQYF. The CDR3 nucleotides read TGTGCCAGCAGCCTAGGGCCAACGACAGGGATTGAGACCCAGTACTTC.